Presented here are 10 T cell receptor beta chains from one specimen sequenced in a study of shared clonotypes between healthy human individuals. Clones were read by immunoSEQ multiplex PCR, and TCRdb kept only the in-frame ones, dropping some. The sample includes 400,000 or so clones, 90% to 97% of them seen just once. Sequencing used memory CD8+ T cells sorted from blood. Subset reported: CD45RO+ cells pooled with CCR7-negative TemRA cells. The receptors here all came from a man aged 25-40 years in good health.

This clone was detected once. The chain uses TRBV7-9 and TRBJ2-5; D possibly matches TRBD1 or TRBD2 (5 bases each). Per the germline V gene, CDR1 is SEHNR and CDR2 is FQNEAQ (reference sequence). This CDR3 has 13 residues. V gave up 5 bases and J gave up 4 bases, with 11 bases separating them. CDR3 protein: CASSRDGRETQYF. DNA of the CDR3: TGTGCCAGCAGCAGGGACGGCAGAGAGACCCAGTACTTC.

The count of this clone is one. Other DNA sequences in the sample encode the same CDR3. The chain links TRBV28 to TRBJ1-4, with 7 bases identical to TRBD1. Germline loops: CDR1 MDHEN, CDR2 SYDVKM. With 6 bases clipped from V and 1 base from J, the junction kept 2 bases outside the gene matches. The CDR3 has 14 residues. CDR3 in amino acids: CASSYRGTNEKLFF. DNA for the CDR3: TGTGCCAGCAGCTACAGGGGAACTAATGAAAAACTGTTTTTT.

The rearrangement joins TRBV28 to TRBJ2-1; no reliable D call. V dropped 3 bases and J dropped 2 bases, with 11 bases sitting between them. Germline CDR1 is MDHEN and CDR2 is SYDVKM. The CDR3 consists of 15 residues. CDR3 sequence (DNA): TGTGCCAGCAGTTTTTTACTGGATGCCTACAATGAGCAGTTCTTC. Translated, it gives CASSFLLDAYNEQFF.

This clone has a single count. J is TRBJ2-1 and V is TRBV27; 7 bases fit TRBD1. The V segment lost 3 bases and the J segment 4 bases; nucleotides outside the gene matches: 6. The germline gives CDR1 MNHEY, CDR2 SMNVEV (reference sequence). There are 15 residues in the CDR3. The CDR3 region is CASSFRDRPYNEQFF. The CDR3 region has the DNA TGTGCCAGCAGTTTCCGGGACAGACCTTACAATGAGCAGTTCTTC.

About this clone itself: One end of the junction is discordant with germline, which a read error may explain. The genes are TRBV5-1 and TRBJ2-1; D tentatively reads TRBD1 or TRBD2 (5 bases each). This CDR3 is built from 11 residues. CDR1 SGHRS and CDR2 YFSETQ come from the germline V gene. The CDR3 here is CASSLEQDFVF. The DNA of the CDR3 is TGCGCCAGCAGCTTGGAACAGGACTTCGTCTTC.

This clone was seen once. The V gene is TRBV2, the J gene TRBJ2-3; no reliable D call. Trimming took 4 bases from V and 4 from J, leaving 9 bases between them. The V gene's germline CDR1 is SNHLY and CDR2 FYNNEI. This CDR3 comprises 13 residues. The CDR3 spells CASSVWSADTQYF. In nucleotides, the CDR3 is TGTGCCAGCAGTGTATGGAGCGCAGATACGCAGTATTTT.

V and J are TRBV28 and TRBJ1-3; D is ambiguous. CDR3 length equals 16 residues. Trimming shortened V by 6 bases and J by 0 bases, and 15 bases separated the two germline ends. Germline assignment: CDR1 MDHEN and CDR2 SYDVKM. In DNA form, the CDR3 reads TGTGCCAGCAGCAAGCTGCTAGGTGTCTCTGGAAACACCATATATTTT. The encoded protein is CASSKLLGVSGNTIYF.

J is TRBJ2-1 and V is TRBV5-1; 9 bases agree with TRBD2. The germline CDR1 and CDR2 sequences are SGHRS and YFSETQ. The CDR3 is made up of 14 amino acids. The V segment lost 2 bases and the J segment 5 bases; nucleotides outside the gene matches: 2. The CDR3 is CASSFSGSNNEQFF. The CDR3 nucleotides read TGCGCCAGCAGCTTTAGCGGGAGTAACAATGAGCAGTTCTTC.

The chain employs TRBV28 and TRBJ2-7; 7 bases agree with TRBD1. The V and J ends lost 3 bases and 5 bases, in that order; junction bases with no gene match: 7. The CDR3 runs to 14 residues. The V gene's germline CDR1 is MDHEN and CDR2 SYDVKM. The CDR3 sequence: CASSFEGTVNEQYF. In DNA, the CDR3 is TGTGCCAGCAGTTTCGAGGGGACAGTTAACGAGCAGTACTTC.

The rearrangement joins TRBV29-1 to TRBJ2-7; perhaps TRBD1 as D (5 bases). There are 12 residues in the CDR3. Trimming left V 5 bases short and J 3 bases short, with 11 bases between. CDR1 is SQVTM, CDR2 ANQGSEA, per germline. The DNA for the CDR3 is TGCAGCGTTCGCCAGGGTGACTACGAGCAGTACTTC. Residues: CSVRQGDYEQYF.